This is a list of T cell receptor beta chains from one sample in a study of sequential checkpoint blockade in melanoma. The assay was immunoSEQ multiplex PCR, and TCRdb's table has in-frame clones only and misses some. The sample has over 8,000 clones, approximately 80% seen once. Here the sequenced sample was CD8+ T cells sorted from blood (inferred from file names), taken from a patient given nivolumab and ipilimumab in sequence. All receptors come from a human donor with melanoma. Each CDR3 is given with its conserved first and last residue. D genes are given only for firm matches. Size is stated for part of the rows, as once, few or many counts, or as a class when the clone is expanded.

V gene	D gene	J gene	clone size	CDR3 protein	CDR3 DNA
TRBV9	TRBD1	TRBJ1-2	.	CASRDRSGFGGYTF	TGTGCCAGCAGGGACAGGTCAGGGTTCGGTGGCTACACCTTC
TRBV4-3	.	TRBJ1-1	.	CASSQDIQNTEAFF	TGCGCCAGCAGCCAAGACATACAGAACACTGAAGCTTTCTTT
TRBV4-2	TRBD1	TRBJ1-1	few	CASSQDTGTGSVEAFF	TGTGCCAGCAGCCAAGATACCGGGACAGGGTCGGTTGAAGCTTTCTTT
TRBV7-8	TRBD1	TRBJ1-1	.	CASSLSSARGTGFLADTEAFF	TGTGCCAGCAGCTTATCGTCCGCGCGCGGGACAGGGTTCCTCGCGGATACTGAAGCTTTCTTT
TRBV7-9	TRBD1	TRBJ2-7	.	CASSLSETGVKSYEQYF	TGTGCCAGCAGCTTAAGCGAGACAGGGGTTAAGTCCTACGAGCAGTACTTC
TRBV27	TRBD2	TRBJ2-7	.	CASSYGRVGDEQYF	TGTGCCAGCAGTTACGGGAGGGTAGGCGACGAGCAGTACTTC
TRBV7-2	.	TRBJ1-6	.	CASSPGQYNSPLHF	TGTGCCAGCAGCCCCGGACAGTATAATTCACCCCTCCACTTT
TRBV19	TRBD1	TRBJ1-6	.	CASSIFQTGIGKNSPLHF	TGTGCCAGTAGTATTTTTCAGACAGGGATAGGGAAGAATTCACCCCTCCACTTT
TRBV2	TRBD2	TRBJ2-5	.	CASSERYLAGVRGEETQYF	TGTGCCAGCAGTGAACGTTACTTAGCGGGGGTCCGAGGGGAGGAGACCCAGTACTTC
TRBV6-5	.	TRBJ1-3	.	CASSYVGGSGNTIYF	TGTGCCAGCAGTTACGTCGGAGGCTCTGGAAACACCATATATTTT
TRBV11-2	TRBD1	TRBJ2-7	.	CASSLRDRRADEQYF	TGTGCCAGCAGCCTCCGGGACAGGAGAGCCGACGAGCAGTACTTC
TRBV7-8	.	TRBJ2-7	.	CASSPRNAPSYEQYF	TGTGCCAGCAGCCCCAGGAATGCTCCCTCCTACGAGCAGTACTTC
TRBV7-9	.	TRBJ1-1	.	CASSSGPGAEAFF	TGTGCCAGCAGTTCAGGTCCTGGCGCTGAAGCTTTCTTT
TRBV7-6	TRBD1	TRBJ2-7	once	CASSSGQGTYEQYF	TGTGCCAGCAGCTCGGGACAGGGTACCTACGAGCAGTACTTC
TRBV6-5	.	TRBJ1-1	.	CASSYSGSLEAFF	TGTGCCAGCAGTTATAGCGGATCCCTTGAAGCTTTCTTT